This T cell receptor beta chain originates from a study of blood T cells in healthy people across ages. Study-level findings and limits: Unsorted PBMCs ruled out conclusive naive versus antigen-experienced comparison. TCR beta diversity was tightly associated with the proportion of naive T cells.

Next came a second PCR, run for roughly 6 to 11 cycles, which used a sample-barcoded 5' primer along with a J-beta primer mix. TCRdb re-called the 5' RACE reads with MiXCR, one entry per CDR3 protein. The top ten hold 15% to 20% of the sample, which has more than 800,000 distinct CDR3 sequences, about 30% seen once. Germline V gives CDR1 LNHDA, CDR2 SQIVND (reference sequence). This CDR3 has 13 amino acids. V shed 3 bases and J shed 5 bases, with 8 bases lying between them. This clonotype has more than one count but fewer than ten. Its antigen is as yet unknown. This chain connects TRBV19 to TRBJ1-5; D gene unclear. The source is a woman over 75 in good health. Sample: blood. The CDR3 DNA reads TGTGCCAGTAGTATCGGGAGCTATCAGCCCCAGCATTTT. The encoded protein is CASSIGSYQPQHF.